The entry below gives a single TCR beta chain sequence along with its context. Antigen specificity is unknown. Random hexamers served to reverse transcribe roughly 0.5 to 1 ug RNA. immunoSEQ multiplex PCR amplified TCR beta CDR3 across 54 Vbeta, 13 Jbeta. TCRdb re-called the immunoSEQ multiplex PCR reads with MiXCR, one entry per CDR3 protein. Of about 150,000 distinct CDR3 sequences detected, around 95% appear once; the ten largest clones hold 0.084%. Trimming pared 5 bases from V and 5 bases from J, leaving 12 bases between. Germline V lookup: CDR1 SQVTM, CDR2 ANQGSEA. The CDR3 is 13 amino acids. These data come from a study of CD8 T cells in Susac syndrome. Study results and caveats: Clonal expansion was not seen in any Susac syndrome CD4+ T cell repertoire. The authors acknowledged that the study's TCR sequencing and HLA analysis involved relatively few individuals.

While CD8+ and CD4+ T cells were isolated negatively, TEMRA cells were enriched by FACS. This clonotype was obtained from a human donor with Susac syndrome. The chain recombines TRBV29-1 with TRBJ2-2; D possibly uses TRBD1 or TRBD2 (5 bases each). The sequenced sample was CD4+ T cells from PBMCs. The CDR3 region has the DNA TGCAGCGTTAGGGACGGGGTGACCGGGGAGCTGTTTTTT. It specifies CSVRDGVTGELFF.